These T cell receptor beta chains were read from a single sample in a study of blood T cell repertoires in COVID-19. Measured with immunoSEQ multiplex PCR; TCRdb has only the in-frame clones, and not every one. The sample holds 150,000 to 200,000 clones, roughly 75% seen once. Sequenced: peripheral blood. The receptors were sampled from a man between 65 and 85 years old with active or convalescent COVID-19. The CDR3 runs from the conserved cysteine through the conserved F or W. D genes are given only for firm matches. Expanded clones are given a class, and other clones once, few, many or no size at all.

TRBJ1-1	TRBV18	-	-	TGTGCCAGCTCACCACGGAGCGACACTGAAGCTTTCTTT	CASSPRSDTEAFF
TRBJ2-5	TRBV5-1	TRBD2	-	TGCGCCAGCAGCCGCGGGGGGCAGGAGCAAGAGACCCAGTACTTC	CASSRGGQEQETQYF
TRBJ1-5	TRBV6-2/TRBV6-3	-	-	TGTGCCAGCAGTTGGTCAATGGGTGGGCCAAGCAATCAGCCCCAGCATTTT	CASSWSMGGPSNQPQHF
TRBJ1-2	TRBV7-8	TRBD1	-	TGTGCCAGCAGCTTAATCGAGGGGGCCGCGGTCACGGATGGCTACACCTTC	CASSLIEGAAVTDGYTF
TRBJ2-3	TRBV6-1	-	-	TGTGCCAGCAGTGAGGGGGGGGCTTTCACAGATACGCAGTATTTT	CASSEGGAFTDTQYF
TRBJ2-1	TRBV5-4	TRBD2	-	TGTGCCAGCAGCTTTAGCGGGAGCTCCTACAATGAGCAGTTCTTC	CASSFSGSSYNEQFF
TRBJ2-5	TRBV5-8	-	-	TGTGCCAGCAGCTTGGATGGGAGACAAGAGACCCAGTACTTC	CASSLDGRQETQYF
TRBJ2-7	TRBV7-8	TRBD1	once	TGTGCCAGCAGCTTAGTGACAGGGGGAAGCTACGAGCAGTACTTC	CASSLVTGGSYEQYF
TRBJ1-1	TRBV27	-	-	TGTGCCAGCAGTTCGGCACAGGGCACTGAAGCTTTCTTT	CASSSAQGTEAFF
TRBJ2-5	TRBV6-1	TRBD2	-	TGTGCCAGCAGTGAAATAATTTCAGCGGGGAGGGAGACCCAGTACTTC	CASSEIISAGRETQYF
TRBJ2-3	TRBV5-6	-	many	TGTGCCAGCAGCTGGGCCCCGGGACTTCTGTATTTT	CASSWAPGLLYF
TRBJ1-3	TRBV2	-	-	TGTGCCAGCAGTGAACTGAGGGCGGCTGGAAACACCATATATTTT	CASSELRAAGNTIYF
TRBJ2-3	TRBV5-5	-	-	TGTGCCAGCAGCAGCCGACAGAACCATGGCACAGATACGCAGTATTTT	CASSSRQNHGTDTQYF
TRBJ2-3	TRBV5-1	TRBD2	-	TGCGCCAGCAGCTTGGCCCAGGCGGGAGGCACAGATACGCAGTATTTT	CASSLAQAGGTDTQYF
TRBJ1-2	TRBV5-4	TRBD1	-	TGTGCCAGCAGCTTGGGGGACAGGGGGAGCTATGGCTACACCTTC	CASSLGDRGSYGYTF
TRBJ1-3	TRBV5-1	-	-	TGCGCCAGCAGCTTCGGGGTCGAAAGCACCATATATTTT	CASSFGVESTIYF